Below are 11 T cell receptor beta chains sequenced from a single sample in a study of T cell changes during pregnancy in multiple sclerosis. TCRdb's table, derived via immunoSEQ multiplex PCR, lists solely in-frame clones and lacks some. Found here are 130,000 or so clones, approximately 96% of them singletons; the top ten hold over 0.35%. This sample comprised peripheral blood, obtained after pregnancy. The source is a female donor with multiple sclerosis, enrolled in a pregnancy study.

This clone was found a few times. The chain couples TRBV28 to TRBJ1-2; D is perhaps TRBD1 (5 bases). CDR1 and CDR2 from the germline V gene are MDHEN and SYDVKM. V lost 3 bases to trimming and J lost 5 bases, with 10 bases between them. CDR3 length: 13 residues. Here the CDR3 DNA reads TGTGCCAGCAGTTTTAGGGGCCGTTATGGCTACACCTTC. Translated, it gives CASSFRGRYGYTF.

V usage is TRBV19 and J usage is TRBJ1-2; 8 positions match TRBD1. Germline-derived CDR1 and CDR2 are LNHDA and SQIVND (reference sequence). V lost 6 bases and J lost 6; bases outside the gene matches: 6. The CDR3 has 13 residues. CDR3 in amino acids: CASSLRTGNGYTF. The CDR3 nucleotides read TGTGCCAGTAGCCTGCGGACAGGGAATGGCTACACCTTC. Looking up the rest from reference TRBV19 and TRBJ1-2 gives the full variable domain: DGGITQSPKYLFRKEGQNVTLSCEQNLNHDAMYWYRQDPGQGLRLIYYSQIVNDFQKGDIAEGYSVSREKKESFPLTVTSAQKNPTAFYLCASSLRTGNGYTFGSGTRLTVV.

This sequence joins TRBV6-1 and TRBJ2-2, with D perhaps TRBD2 (6 bases). The CDR3 has 14 amino acids. The germline V and J ends were trimmed by 4 bases and 8 bases, with 14 bases remaining between them. From germline, CDR1 is MNHNS and CDR2 SASEGT. The CDR3 region is CASSVRDSGGELFF. CDR3 sequence (DNA): TGTGCCAGCAGTGTCCGGGACTCCGGAGGGGAGCTGTTTTTT.

The chain joins TRBV14 to TRBJ2-3, with 7 nucleotides matching TRBD2. CDR3 size: 16 residues. V shed 1 base and J 2 bases; nucleotides not matched to a gene: 6. Germline values: CDR1 SGHDN, CDR2 FVKESK. CDR3 in DNA: TGTGCCAGCAGCCAAGCCAGCGGGACTCCCACAGATACGCAGTATTTT. Its translation is CASSQASGTPTDTQYF.

V gene TRBV7-3 combines with J gene TRBJ2-6; TRBD1 agrees at 10 bases. This CDR3 has 18 residues. Germline V lookup: CDR1 SGHTA, CDR2 FQGTGA. V dropped 5 bases and J dropped 2; count of bases not matched to a gene: 9. Here the CDR3 DNA reads TGTGCCAGCAGCGGTCTAGGGACAGGGGTTACTGGGGCCAACGTCCTGACTTTC. Residues: CASSGLGTGVTGANVLTF.

The gene calls are TRBV7-2 and TRBJ2-7; 12 bases line up with TRBD2. This CDR3 region has 15 residues. Losses at the gene ends were 5 bases for V and 7 bases for J; bases not matched to a gene: 9. Germline V lookup: CDR1 SGHTA, CDR2 FQGNSA. For the CDR3, the DNA is TGTGCCAGCAGCACTGGACTAGCGGGATCTTATGAGCAGTACTTC. Amino acids: CASSTGLAGSYEQYF.

The V and J genes are TRBV7-2 and TRBJ2-6, with unresolved D. The CDR3 runs 15 residues. Trimming took 5 bases from V and 5 from J, leaving 13 bases between them. CDR1 and CDR2 (germline): SGHTA, FQGNSA. CDR3 nucleotides: TGTGCCAGCAGCGGGCGACAAAGTCGGGCCAACGTCCTGACTTTC. Translation: CASSGRQSRANVLTF. The full variable domain, completed using reference TRBV7-2 and TRBJ2-6, is GAGVSQSPSNKVTEKGKDVELRCDPISGHTALYWYRQSLGQGLEFLIYFQGNSAPDKSGLPSDRFSAERTGGSVSTLTIQRTQQEDSAVYLCASSGRQSRANVLTFGAGSRLTVL.

This clone was recorded once. The CDR3 DNA is TGCGCCAGCTCCGTGGCGGGGGGCGCGTTCACCGGGGAGCTGTTTTTT. Translation: CASSVAGGAFTGELFF. V is TRBV5-1 and J is TRBJ2-2; 8 nucleotides match TRBD2. The germline V gene encodes CDR1 SGHRS and CDR2 YFSETQ. CDR3 length: 16 amino acids. V dropped 7 bases and J dropped 4; count of bases not matched to a gene: 12.

The rearrangement joins TRBV19 to TRBJ2-1; D is unclear. CDR1 LNHDA and CDR2 SQIVND come from the germline V gene (reference sequence). The CDR3 length is 11 residues. V lost 3 bases to trimming and J lost 6 bases, with 3 bases between them. CDR3 bases: TGTGCCAGTAGTATCAGCAATGAGCAGTTCTTC. It encodes CASSISNEQFF.

This chain connects TRBV7-8 to TRBJ2-7, with D possibly matching TRBD1 (5 bases). Trimming shortened V by 6 bases and J by 2 bases, and 11 bases separated the two germline ends. Germline CDR1 SGHVS, CDR2 FQNEAQ. The length of the CDR3 is 13 residues. CDR3 in amino acids: CASSHRTAYEQYF. The CDR3 nucleotides read TGTGCCAGCAGTCACAGGACGGCCTACGAGCAGTACTTC. The whole variable domain, filled in from reference TRBV7-8 and TRBJ2-7, reads GAGVSQSPRYKVAKRGQDVALRCDPISGHVSLFWYQQALGQGPEFLTYFQNEAQLDKSGLPSDRFFAERPEGSVSTLKIQRTQQEDSAVYLCASSHRTAYEQYFGPGTRLTVT.

The chain has TRBV30 and TRBJ2-5; possibly TRBD1 for D (6 bases). With the DNA end fitting TRBJ2-7 better, the J assignment may be wrong. The CDR3 has 12 amino acids. Germline assignment: CDR1 GTSNPN and CDR2 SVGIG (reference sequence). The CDR3: CAWRQGTYEQYF. The DNA of the CDR3 is TGTGCCTGGAGACAGGGAACCTACGAGCAGTACTTC.